This is a list of T cell receptor beta chains from one sample in a study of OX40 agonist ivuxolimab in advanced cancers. Sequencing was performed with immunoSEQ multiplex PCR; in TCRdb, only in-frame clones are kept and a portion is missing. Of 65,000 or so clones in the sample, over 75% were seen once. The sample consisted of CD4+ or CD8+ T cells sorted from blood, taken in a trial of the OX40 agonist ivuxolimab. These receptors were obtained from an adult with an advanced solid tumor such as melanoma, head and neck, liver or kidney cancer. Each CDR3 is given with its conserved first and last residue. Each record gives: J gene, D gene, V gene, CDR3 length, clone size, CDR3 protein, CDR3 DNA. A D gene is named only where the DNA matches it firmly. Clone size appears in some rows only: once, few, many, or a class for an expanded clone.

TRBJ1-3,-,TRBV5-6,16,-,CASSSSVGSSGNTIYF,TGTGCCAGCAGCTCGTCCGTCGGTTCATCTGGAAACACCATATATTTT
TRBJ2-7,TRBD1,TRBV19,13,-,CASSSPDRAVQYF,TGTGCCAGTAGTTCCCCAGACAGGGCTGTGCAGTACTTC
TRBJ2-5,-,TRBV7-2,14,-,CASSLSGTQETQYF,TGTGCCAGCAGCTTATCCGGGACACAAGAGACCCAGTACTTC
TRBJ1-6,TRBD1,TRBV6-1,18,-,CASSAPGQLNSYNSPLHF,TGTGCCAGCAGTGCACCGGGACAGCTCAACTCCTATAATTCACCCCTCCACTTT
TRBJ2-4,-,TRBV29-1,12,-,CSVEVAKNIQYF,TGCAGCGTTGAGGTAGCCAAAAACATTCAGTACTTC
TRBJ2-3,-,TRBV18,13,-,CASSADFTDTQYF,TGTGCCAGTTCCGCCGATTTCACAGATACGCAGTATTTT
TRBJ1-2,TRBD1,TRBV4-1,15,medium-sized,CASSQGWGQGLGYTF,TGCGCCAGCAGCCAAGGCTGGGGACAGGGGCTCGGCTACACCTTC
TRBJ1-1,TRBD1,TRBV11-1,14,-,CASSRDRANTEAFF,TGTGCCAGCAGCAGGGACAGGGCGAACACTGAAGCTTTCTTT
TRBJ1-5,TRBD1,TRBV15,18,-,CATSRDPPGTGSNQPQHF,TGTGCCACCAGCAGAGATCCACCGGGGACAGGGAGCAATCAGCCCCAGCATTTT
TRBJ2-3,-,TRBV4-1,15,-,CASSRSDSSTDTQYF,TGCGCCAGCAGCCGATCGGACAGTAGCACAGATACGCAGTATTTT
TRBJ1-1,-,TRBV15,13,-,CATSTRQRTEAFF,TGTGCCACCAGCACTCGACAGCGCACTGAAGCTTTCTTT
TRBJ1-2,-,TRBV28,13,-,CASSTGQLRGYTF,TGTGCCAGCAGTACCGGACAGTTACGGGGCTACACCTTC